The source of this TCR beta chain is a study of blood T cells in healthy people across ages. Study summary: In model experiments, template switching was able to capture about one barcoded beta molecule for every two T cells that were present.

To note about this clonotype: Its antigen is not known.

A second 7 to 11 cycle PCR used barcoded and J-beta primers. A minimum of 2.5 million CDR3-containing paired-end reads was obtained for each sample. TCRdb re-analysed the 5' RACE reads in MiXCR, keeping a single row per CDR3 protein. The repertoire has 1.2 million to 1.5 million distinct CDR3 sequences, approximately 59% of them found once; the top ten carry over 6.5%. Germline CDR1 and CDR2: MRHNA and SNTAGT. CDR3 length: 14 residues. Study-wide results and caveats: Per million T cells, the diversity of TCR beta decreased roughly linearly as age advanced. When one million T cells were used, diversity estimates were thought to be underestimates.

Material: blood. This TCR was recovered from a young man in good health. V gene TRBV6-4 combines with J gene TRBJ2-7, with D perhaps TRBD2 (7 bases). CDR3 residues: CATDPRGGPYEQYF. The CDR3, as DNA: TGTGCTACAGACCCTAGGGGGGGTCCCTACGAGCAGTACTTC.